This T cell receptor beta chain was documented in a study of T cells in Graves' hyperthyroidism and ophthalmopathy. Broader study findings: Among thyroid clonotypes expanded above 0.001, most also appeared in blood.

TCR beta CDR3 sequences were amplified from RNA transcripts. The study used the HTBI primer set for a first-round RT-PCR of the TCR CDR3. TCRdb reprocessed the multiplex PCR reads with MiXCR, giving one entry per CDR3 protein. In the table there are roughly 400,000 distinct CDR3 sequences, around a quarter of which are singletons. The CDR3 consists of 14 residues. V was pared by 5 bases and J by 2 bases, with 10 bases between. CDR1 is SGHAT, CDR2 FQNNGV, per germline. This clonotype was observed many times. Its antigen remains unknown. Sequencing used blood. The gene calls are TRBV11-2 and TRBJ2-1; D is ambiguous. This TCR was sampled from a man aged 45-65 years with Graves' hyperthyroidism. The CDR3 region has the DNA TGTGCCAGCAGCACAACCCTCGCCTACAATGAGCAGTTCTTC. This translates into CASSTTLAYNEQFF.